The rows below give T cell receptor beta chains drawn from one sample of a study of T cells in Graves' hyperthyroidism and ophthalmopathy. TCRdb re-called the multiplex PCR reads through MiXCR, storing one row per CDR3 protein. The sample shows some 800,000 distinct CDR3 sequences, 35% to 40% of them seen only once. Source material: blood. These receptors came from a man between 18 and 35 years old with Graves' hyperthyroidism. Each CDR3 is given with its conserved first and last residue.

v_call: TRBV19
j_call: TRBJ1-2
cdr3_aa: CASSRITGEFGYGYTF

v_call: TRBV2
j_call: TRBJ2-7
cdr3_aa: CASSSQTTSYEQYF

v_call: TRBV6-6
j_call: TRBJ2-7
cdr3_aa: CASSSTSGRAAQYF

v_call: TRBV5-5
j_call: TRBJ2-7
cdr3_aa: CASSQGAAREYEQYF

v_call: TRBV10-3
j_call: TRBJ2-6
cdr3_aa: CAISEPDRASNVLTF

v_call: TRBV6-6
j_call: TRBJ2-7
cdr3_aa: CASSYSQGGSEQYF

v_call: TRBV10-3
j_call: TRBJ2-2
cdr3_aa: CAISGTGSGELFF

v_call: TRBV7-9
j_call: TRBJ1-1
cdr3_aa: CASSTGPTEAFF

v_call: TRBV7-3
j_call: TRBJ2-5
cdr3_aa: CASSQGTGGFQETQYF

v_call: TRBV7-9
j_call: TRBJ1-1
cdr3_aa: CASSSQGTYTEAFF

v_call: TRBV7-6
j_call: TRBJ2-7
cdr3_aa: CASSLDGTSGYEQYF

v_call: TRBV20-1
j_call: TRBJ1-3
cdr3_aa: CSAPQGAGNTIYF

v_call: TRBV2
j_call: NA
cdr3_aa: CASSDEETEQFF

v_call: TRBV10-2
j_call: TRBJ2-7
cdr3_aa: CASSPVALYEQHF

v_call: TRBV7-6
j_call: TRBJ2-2
cdr3_aa: CASSYPGRDTGELFF

v_call: TRBV7-3
j_call: TRBJ2-5
cdr3_aa: CAASGRQTQYF

v_call: TRBV7-2
j_call: TRBJ2-7
cdr3_aa: CASSPIGGSLAYEQYF

v_call: TRBV7-9
j_call: TRBJ1-5
cdr3_aa: CASSQDRRSISNQPQHF

v_call: TRBV29-1
j_call: TRBJ2-5
cdr3_aa: CSVGEGGGPQYF

v_call: TRBV5-1
j_call: TRBJ2-6
cdr3_aa: CASSLTRVSGANVLTF

v_call: TRBV7-6
j_call: TRBJ1-1
cdr3_aa: CASRGGRNTEAFF

v_call: TRBV2
j_call: TRBJ2-5
cdr3_aa: CASSVQGRGSVKETQYF

v_call: TRBV29-1
j_call: TRBJ1-4
cdr3_aa: CSVELGSNEKLFF

v_call: TRBV7-2
j_call: TRBJ2-5
cdr3_aa: CASRAIMQETQYF

v_call: TRBV7-9
j_call: TRBJ1-6
cdr3_aa: CASSLGASRGNSPLRF